This T cell receptor (beta chain) stems from a study of T cell responses to AZD1222 COVID-19 vaccine. Whole-study findings and limits: Donors in the cohort were predominantly white British and more often female, and clonal diversity was possibly underestimated. A reported finding is that nearly half of spike-specific TCRs target unmutated variant regions. Seropositivity was recorded at baseline in only 5 or 6 AZD1222 recipients.

A note on this clone: Its antigen is as yet unknown.

TCRdb keeps only in-frame clones here, not all; method: immunoSEQ multiplex PCR. The sample lists just under 150,000 clones, 70% to 90% occurring once. This CDR3 has 15 residues. Unmatched junction bases numbered 7, after V lost 3 bases and J lost 2 bases. Germline CDR1 reads DFQATT; CDR2 reads SNEGSKA (reference sequence). The receptor's source is an adult who received the MenACWY meningococcal vaccine as a control. The V call is TRBV20-1, the J call TRBJ2-5, with TRBD2 matching 9 bases. The material was peripheral blood, obtained 28 days after the second dose of the MenACWY control vaccine. In DNA form, the CDR3 reads TGCAGTGCTAGTGGGGGAACTAGCGGGCAAGAGACCCAGTACTTC. Protein sequence: CSASGGTSGQETQYF.